Listed here are 3 T cell receptor beta chains from one sample, sequenced in a study of blood T cell repertoires in COVID-19. Repertoires were generated with immunoSEQ multiplex PCR, while TCRdb's copy carries only in-frame clones and drops some. The sample records nearly 90,000 clones, more than 70% being singletons. What was sequenced was peripheral blood. These receptors all stem from a woman aged 80 or over with acute or convalescent COVID-19.

J is TRBJ1-1 and V is TRBV11-2; D is unresolved. Trimming stripped 0 bases from V and 3 bases from J, with 8 bases between. This CDR3 has 14 residues. Germline V CDR1 and CDR2: SGHAT, FQNNGV. CDR3 nucleotides: TGTGCCAGCAGCTTAGATCGGGAGGACACTGAAGCTTTCTTT. It translates to CASSLDREDTEAFF.

The V and J genes are TRBV4-2 and TRBJ2-7; TRBD2 matches at 7 bases. This CDR3 comprises 14 residues. After removal of 0 bases from V and 3 bases from J, the junction contained 2 bases not matched to a gene. Germline V gene lookup returns CDR1 LGHNA and CDR2 YNFKEQ. CDR3 loop: CASSQDWTSYEQYF. For the CDR3, the DNA is TGTGCCAGCAGCCAAGATTGGACTAGCTACGAGCAGTACTTC.

The chain carries TRBV28 and TRBJ2-1, with D uncertain. CDR3 length: 16 amino acids. Looked up from germline, CDR1 is MDHEN and CDR2 is SYDVKM. Deletions cut 5 bases from V and 0 bases from J, with 14 bases between. As DNA, the CDR3 is TGTGCCAGCAGTCTCCACAACGCAGGCTCCTACAATGAGCAGTTCTTC. It is translated as CASSLHNAGSYNEQFF.